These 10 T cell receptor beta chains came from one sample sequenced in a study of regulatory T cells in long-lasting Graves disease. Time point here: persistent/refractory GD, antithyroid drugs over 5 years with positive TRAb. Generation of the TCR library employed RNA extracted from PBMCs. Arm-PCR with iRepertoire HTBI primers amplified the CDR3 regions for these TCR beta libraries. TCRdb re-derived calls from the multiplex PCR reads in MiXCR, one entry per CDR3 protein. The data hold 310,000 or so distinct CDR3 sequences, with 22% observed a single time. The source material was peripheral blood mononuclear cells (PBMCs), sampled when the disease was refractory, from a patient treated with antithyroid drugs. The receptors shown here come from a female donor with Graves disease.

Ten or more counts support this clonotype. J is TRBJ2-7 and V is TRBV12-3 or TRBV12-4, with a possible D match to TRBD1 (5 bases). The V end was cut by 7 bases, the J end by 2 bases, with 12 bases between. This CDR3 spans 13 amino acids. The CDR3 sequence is CASTMGRTYEQYF. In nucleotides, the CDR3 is TGTGCCAGCACTATGGGGCGGACCTACGAGCAGTACTTC.

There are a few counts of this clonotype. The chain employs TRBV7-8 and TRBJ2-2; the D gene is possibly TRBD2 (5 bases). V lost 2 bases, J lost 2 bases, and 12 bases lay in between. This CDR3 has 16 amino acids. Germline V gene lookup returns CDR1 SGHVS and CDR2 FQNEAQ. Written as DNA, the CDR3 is TGTGCCAGCAGCTTAAGGAATCGGGAAAACACCGGGGAGCTGTTTTTT. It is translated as CASSLRNRENTGELFF.

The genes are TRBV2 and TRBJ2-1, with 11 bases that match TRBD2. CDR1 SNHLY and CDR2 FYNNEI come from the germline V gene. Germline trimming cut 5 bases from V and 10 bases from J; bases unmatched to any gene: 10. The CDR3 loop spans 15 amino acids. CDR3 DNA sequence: TGTGCCAGCAGTTTAGCGGGAGGGCCTTCTTGGGAGCAGTTCTTC. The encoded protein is CASSLAGGPSWEQFF.

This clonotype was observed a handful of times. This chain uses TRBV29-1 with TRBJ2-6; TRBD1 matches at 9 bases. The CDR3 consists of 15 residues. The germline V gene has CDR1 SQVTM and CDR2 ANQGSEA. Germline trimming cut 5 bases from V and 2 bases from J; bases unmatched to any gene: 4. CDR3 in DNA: TGCAGCGTTCAAGGACAGGGGACTGGGGCCAACGTCCTGACTTTC. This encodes CSVQGQGTGANVLTF.

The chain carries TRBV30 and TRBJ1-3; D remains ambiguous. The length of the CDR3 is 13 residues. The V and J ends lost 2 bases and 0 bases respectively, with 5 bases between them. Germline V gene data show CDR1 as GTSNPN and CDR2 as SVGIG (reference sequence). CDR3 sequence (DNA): TGTGCCTGGAGTCCCAACTCTGGAAACACCATATATTTT. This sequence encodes CAWSPNSGNTIYF.

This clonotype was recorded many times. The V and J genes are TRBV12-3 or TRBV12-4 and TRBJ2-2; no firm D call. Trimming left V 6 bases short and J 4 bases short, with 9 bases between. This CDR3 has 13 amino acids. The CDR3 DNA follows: TGTGCCAGCAGCAAGCAGAGCACCGGGGAGCTGTTTTTT. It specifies CASSKQSTGELFF.

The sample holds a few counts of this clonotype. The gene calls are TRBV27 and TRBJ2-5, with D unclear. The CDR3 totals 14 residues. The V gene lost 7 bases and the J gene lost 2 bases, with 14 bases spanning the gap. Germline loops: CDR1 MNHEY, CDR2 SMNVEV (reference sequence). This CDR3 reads CASKKKGSQETQYF. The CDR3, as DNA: TGTGCCAGCAAGAAGAAGGGATCTCAAGAGACCCAGTACTTC.

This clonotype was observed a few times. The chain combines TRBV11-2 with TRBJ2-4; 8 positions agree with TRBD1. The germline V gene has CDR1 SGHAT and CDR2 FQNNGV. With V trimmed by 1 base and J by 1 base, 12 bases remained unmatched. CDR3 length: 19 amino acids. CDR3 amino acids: CASSLGSQGALGAKNIQYF. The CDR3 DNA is TGTGCCAGCAGCTTAGGGTCCCAGGGGGCCCTTGGGGCCAAAAACATTCAGTACTTC.

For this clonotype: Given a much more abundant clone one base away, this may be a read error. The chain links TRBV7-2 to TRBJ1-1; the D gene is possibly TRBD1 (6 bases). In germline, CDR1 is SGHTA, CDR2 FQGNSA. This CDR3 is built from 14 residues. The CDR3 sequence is CASSLRGRDTKAFF. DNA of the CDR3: TGTGCCAGCAGCTTACGGGGGCGGGACACTAAAGCTTTCTTT.

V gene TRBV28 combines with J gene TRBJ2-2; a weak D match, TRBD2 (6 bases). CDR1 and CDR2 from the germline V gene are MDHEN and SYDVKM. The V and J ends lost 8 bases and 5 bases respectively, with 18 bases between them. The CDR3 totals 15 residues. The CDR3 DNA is TGTGCCAGCGGCCTGAGTAGCGGACCGACCGGGGAGCTGTTTTTT. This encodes CASGLSSGPTGELFF. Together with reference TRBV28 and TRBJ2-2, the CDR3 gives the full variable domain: DVKVTQSSRYLVKRTGEKVFLECVQDMDHENMFWYRQDPGLGLRLIYFSYDVKMKEKGDIPEGYSVSREKKERFSLILESASTNQTSMYLCASGLSSGPTGELFFGEGSRLTVL.